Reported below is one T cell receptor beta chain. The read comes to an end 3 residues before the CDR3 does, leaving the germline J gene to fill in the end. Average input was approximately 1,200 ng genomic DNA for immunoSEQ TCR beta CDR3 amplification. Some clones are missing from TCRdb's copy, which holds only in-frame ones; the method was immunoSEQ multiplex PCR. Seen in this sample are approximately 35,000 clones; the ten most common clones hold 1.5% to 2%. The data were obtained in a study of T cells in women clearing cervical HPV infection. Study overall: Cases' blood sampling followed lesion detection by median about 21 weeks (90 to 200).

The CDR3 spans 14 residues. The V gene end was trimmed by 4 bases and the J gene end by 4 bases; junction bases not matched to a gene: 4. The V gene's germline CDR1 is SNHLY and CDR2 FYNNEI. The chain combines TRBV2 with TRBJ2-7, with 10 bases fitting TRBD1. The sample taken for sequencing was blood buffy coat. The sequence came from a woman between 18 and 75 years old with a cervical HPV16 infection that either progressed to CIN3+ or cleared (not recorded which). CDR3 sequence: CASSAGQGKYEQYF. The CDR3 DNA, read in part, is TGTGCCAGCAGTGCGGGACAGGGGAAATACGAG.